Sequencing of this TCR beta chain was carried out in a study of blood T cell repertoires in COVID-19. Across the study: COVID-19 samples collected from the United States, Italy and Spain covered acute and convalescent phases.

The germline gives CDR1 LNHDA, CDR2 SQIVND (reference sequence). The V end lost 6 bases, the J end lost 6 bases, and 8 bases lay between the germline ends. The CDR3 is made up of 11 amino acids. Per the original data handling: Cell counts per sample came from amplifying reference gene primers. Libraries were prepared by immunoSEQ multiplex PCR; TCRdb keeps only in-frame clonotypes and omits some of them. The D gene and trimming were derived from the DNA, and the V and J assignments and clone size from that table. The sample yields some 530,000 clones, 70% to 90% seen once. As for this clone: Other DNA variants within this sample encode the same CDR3.

The sequencing sample was made of peripheral blood. J is TRBJ1-2 and V is TRBV19; D is ambiguous. This TCR was sampled from a human donor in a cohort sampled during active COVID-19. CDR3 nucleotides: TGTGCCAGTAGGACTGGAGATGGCTACACCTTC. It encodes CASRTGDGYTF.